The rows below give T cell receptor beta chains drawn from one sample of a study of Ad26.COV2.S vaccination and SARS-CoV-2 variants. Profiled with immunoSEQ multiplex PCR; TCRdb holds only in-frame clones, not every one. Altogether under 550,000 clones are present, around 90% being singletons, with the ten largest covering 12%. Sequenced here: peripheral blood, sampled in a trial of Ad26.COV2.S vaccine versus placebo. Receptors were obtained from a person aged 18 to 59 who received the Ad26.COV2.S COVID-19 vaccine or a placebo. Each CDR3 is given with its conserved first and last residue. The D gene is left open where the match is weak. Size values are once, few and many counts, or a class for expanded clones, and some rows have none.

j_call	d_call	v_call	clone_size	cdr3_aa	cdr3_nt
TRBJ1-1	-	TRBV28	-	CASSLPPGLNTEAFF	TGTGCCAGCAGTTTACCGCCAGGGTTAAACACTGAAGCTTTCTTT
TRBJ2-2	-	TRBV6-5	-	CASSYPHGNTGELFF	TGTGCCAGCAGTTACCCCCACGGGAACACCGGGGAGCTGTTTTTT
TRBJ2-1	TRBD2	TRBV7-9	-	CASSSRTSGSGNEQFF	TGTGCCAGCAGCTCGCGGACTAGCGGGAGTGGCAATGAGCAGTTCTTC
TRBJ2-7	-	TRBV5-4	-	CASSLMGDYEQYF	TGTGCCAGCAGCTTGATGGGGGACTACGAGCAGTACTTC
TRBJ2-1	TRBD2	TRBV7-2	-	CASSLGLADYNEQFF	TGTGCCAGCAGCTTAGGACTAGCGGATTACAATGAGCAGTTCTTC
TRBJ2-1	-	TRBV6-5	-	CASSYKGGYSYNEQFF	TGTGCCAGCAGTTACAAAGGCGGGTACTCCTACAATGAGCAGTTCTTC
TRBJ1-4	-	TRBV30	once	CAWSVHRENEKLFF	TGTGCCTGGAGTGTACATAGAGAGAATGAAAAACTGTTTTTT
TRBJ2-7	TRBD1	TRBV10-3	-	CAITMGQGSHYEQYF	TGTGCCATCACTATGGGACAGGGGTCCCACTACGAGCAGTACTTC
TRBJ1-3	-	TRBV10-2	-	CASSDLTSGNTIYF	TGCGCCAGCAGTGACCTTACCTCTGGAAACACCATATATTTT
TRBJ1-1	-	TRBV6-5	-	CASRYRGVRNTEAFF	TGTGCCAGCAGGTACCGGGGCGTCAGGAACACTGAAGCTTTCTTT
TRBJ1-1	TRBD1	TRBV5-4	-	CASSLRTGENTEAFF	TGTGCCAGCAGCTTGCGGACAGGGGAGAACACTGAAGCTTTCTTT
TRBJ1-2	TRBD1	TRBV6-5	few	CASSYSSQGAGGYTF	TGTGCCAGCAGTTACTCTTCGCAGGGGGCCGGTGGCTACACCTTC
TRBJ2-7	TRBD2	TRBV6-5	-	CASSLIAGSYEQYF	TGTGCCAGCAGCCTTATAGCGGGGTCCTACGAGCAGTACTTC
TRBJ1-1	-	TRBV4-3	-	CASSQDWQGNTEAFF	TGCGCCAGCAGCCAAGATTGGCAGGGGAACACTGAAGCTTTCTTT
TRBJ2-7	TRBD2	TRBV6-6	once	CASTFGSGAYEQYF	TGTGCCAGCACCTTTGGTAGCGGGGCCTACGAGCAGTACTTC
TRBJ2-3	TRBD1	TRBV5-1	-	CASSSGQGQDTQYF	TGCGCCAGCAGCTCCGGACAGGGTCAAGATACGCAGTATTTT
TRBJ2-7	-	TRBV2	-	CASSPTRPYEQYF	TGTGCCAGCAGTCCAACACGGCCCTACGAGCAGTACTTC
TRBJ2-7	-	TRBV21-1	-	CASTIRESSYEQYF	TGTGCCAGCACCATACGGGAAAGCTCCTACGAGCAGTACTTC
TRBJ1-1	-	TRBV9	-	CASSVGVGATEAFF	TGTGCCAGCAGCGTGGGGGTGGGGGCCACTGAAGCTTTCTTT
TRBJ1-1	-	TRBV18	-	CASSPPGRPEGAFF	TGTGCCAGCTCACCACCGGGTCGACCGGAGGGAGCTTTCTTT
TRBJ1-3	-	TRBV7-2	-	CASSLGGWGSSGNTIYF	TGTGCCAGCAGCTTAGGGGGATGGGGCTCCTCTGGAAACACCATATATTTT
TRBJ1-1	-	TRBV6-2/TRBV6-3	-	CASSRRGGGTEAFF	TGTGCCAGCAGTCGACGGGGTGGGGGCACTGAAGCTTTCTTT
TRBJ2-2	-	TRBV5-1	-	CASSLGNTGELFF	TGCGCCAGCAGCTTGGGGAACACCGGGGAGCTGTTTTTT
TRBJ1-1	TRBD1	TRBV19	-	CASSAPGQGNTEAFF	TGTGCCAGTAGTGCTCCGGGACAGGGGAACACTGAAGCTTTCTTT
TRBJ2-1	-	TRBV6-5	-	CASRLSGDGYNEQFF	TGTGCCAGCAGGTTATCCGGGGACGGGTACAATGAGCAGTTCTTC
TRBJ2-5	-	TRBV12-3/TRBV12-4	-	CASSLVSETQYF	TGTGCCAGCAGTTTAGTCTCAGAGACCCAGTACTTC
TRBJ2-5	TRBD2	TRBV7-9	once	CASSSTTSGRAETQYF	TGTGCCAGCAGTTCGACGACTAGCGGGAGGGCGGAGACCCAGTACTTC
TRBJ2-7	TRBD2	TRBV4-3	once	CASSQDQGTKYEQYF	TGCGCCAGCAGCCAAGATCAAGGGACTAAGTACGAGCAGTACTTC
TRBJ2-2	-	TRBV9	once	CASSVGVAGVDGELFF	TGTGCCAGCAGCGTAGGTGTGGCAGGAGTGGACGGGGAGCTGTTTTTT
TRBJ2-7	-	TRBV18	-	CASSLGTDPSYEQYF	TGTGCCAGCTCTCTAGGAACAGACCCCTCCTACGAGCAGTACTTC
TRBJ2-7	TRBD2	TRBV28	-	CASSPGTSNYEQYF	TGTGCCAGCAGTCCCGGGACTAGCAACTACGAGCAGTACTTC
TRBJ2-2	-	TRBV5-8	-	CASSQPLGAGELFF	TGTGCCAGCAGCCAACCACTTGGGGCCGGGGAGCTGTTTTTT
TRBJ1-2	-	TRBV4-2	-	CASSQAQGIPDYGYTF	TGTGCCAGCAGCCAAGCCCAGGGGATTCCAGACTATGGCTACACCTTC
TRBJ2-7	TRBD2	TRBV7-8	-	CASSWGREGRYEQYF	TGTGCCAGCAGCTGGGGCCGGGAGGGCCGATACGAGCAGTACTTC
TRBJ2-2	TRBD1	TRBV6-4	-	CASSDSAGGNGELFF	TGTGCCAGCAGTGACTCTGCAGGGGGCAACGGGGAGCTGTTTTTT
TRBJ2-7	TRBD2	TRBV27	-	CASSLNWRESHEQYF	TGTGCCAGCAGTTTAAATTGGCGGGAGTCCCACGAGCAGTACTTC
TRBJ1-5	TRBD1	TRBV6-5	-	CASRGTGWGNQPQHF	TGTGCCAGCAGAGGGACAGGATGGGGCAATCAGCCCCAGCATTTT
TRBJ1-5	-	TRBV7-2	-	CASSFSGGLDQPQHF	TGTGCCAGCAGCTTTAGCGGAGGGTTGGATCAGCCCCAGCATTTT
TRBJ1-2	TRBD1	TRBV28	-	CASSLGGQGFRGYTF	TGTGCCAGCAGTTTAGGGGGACAGGGTTTTCGTGGCTACACCTTC
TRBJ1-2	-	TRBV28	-	CASNVIGGAKIHGYTF	TGTGCCAGCAATGTTATAGGGGGGGCGAAAATCCATGGCTACACCTTC
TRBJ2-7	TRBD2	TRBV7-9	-	CASSLRPGTNSSEQYF	TGTGCCAGCAGCTTAAGACCCGGGACTAACTCGTCGGAGCAGTACTTC
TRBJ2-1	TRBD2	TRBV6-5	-	CASSYGASGSNEQFF	TGTGCCAGCAGTTACGGGGCTAGCGGGAGCAATGAGCAGTTCTTC
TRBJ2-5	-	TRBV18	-	CASSPQSSQETQYF	TGTGCCAGCTCACCACAGTCTAGCCAAGAGACCCAGTACTTC
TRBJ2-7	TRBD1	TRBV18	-	CASSQGQGVYEQYF	TGTGCCAGCTCCCAGGGACAGGGGGTCTACGAGCAGTACTTC
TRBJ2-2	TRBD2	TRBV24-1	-	CATSDFGTSGNTGELFF	TGTGCCACCAGTGATTTTGGGACTAGCGGAAACACCGGGGAGCTGTTTTTT
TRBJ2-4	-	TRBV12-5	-	CASGRDGNIQYF	TGTGCTAGTGGGAGGGACGGAAACATTCAGTACTTC
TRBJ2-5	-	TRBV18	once	CASSPPNYQETQYF	TGTGCCAGCTCACCTCCCAATTACCAAGAGACCCAGTACTTC
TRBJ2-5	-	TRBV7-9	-	CASSLGSGGRETQYF	TGTGCCAGCAGCTTAGGCTCGGGGGGCCGGGAGACCCAGTACTTC
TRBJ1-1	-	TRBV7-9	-	CASSPNWGRGKGNTEAFF	TGTGCCAGCAGCCCGAATTGGGGCAGGGGAAAAGGGAACACTGAAGCTTTCTTT
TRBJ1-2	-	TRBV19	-	CASSTRKTGQYNYGYTF	TGTGCCAGTAGTACCCGGAAAACGGGACAATATAACTATGGCTACACCTTC
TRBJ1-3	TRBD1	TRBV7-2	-	CAINPTGPGNTIYF	TGTGCCATCAACCCGACAGGGCCTGGAAACACCATATATTTT
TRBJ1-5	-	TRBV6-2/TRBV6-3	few	CASSYSIGRGGQPQHF	TGTGCCAGCAGTTACTCGATCGGCAGGGGAGGTCAGCCCCAGCATTTT
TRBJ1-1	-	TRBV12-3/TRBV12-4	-	CASSLSGNTEAFF	TGTGCCAGCAGTTTGTCAGGGAACACTGAAGCTTTCTTT
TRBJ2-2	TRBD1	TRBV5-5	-	CASSPGTGGPGELFF	TGTGCCAGCAGCCCCGGGACAGGGGGCCCCGGGGAGCTGTTTTTT
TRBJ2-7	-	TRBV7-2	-	CASSLVSQGHYEQYF	TGTGCCAGCAGCTTAGTCTCGCAGGGTCACTACGAGCAGTACTTC
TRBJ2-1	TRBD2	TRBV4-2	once	CASSLGAGEWLAGETNNEQFF	TGTGCCAGCAGCCTAGGGGCAGGGGAATGGCTAGCGGGAGAAACAAACAATGAGCAGTTCTTC
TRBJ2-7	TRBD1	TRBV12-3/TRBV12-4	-	CASLWTGGGEQYF	TGTGCCAGCCTTTGGACAGGGGGAGGCGAGCAGTACTTC
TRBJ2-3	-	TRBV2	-	CASSPITSSGTQYF	TGTGCCAGCAGTCCTATAACTAGCTCCGGTACGCAGTATTTT